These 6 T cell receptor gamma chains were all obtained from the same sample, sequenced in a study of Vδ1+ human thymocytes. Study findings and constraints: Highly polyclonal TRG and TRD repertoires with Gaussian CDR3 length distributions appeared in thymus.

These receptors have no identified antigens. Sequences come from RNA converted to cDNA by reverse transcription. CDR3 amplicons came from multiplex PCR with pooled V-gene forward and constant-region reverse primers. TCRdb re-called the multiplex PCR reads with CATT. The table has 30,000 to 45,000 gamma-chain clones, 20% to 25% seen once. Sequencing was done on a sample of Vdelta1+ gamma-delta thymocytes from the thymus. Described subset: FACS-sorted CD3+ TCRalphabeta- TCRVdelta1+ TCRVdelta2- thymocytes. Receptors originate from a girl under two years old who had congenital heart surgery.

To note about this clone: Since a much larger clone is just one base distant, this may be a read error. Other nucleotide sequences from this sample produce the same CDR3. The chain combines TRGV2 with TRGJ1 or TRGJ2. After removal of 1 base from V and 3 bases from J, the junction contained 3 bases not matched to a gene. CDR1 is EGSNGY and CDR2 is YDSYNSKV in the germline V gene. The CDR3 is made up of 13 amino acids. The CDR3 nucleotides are TGTGCCACCTGGGACGGTCTTTATTATAAGAAACTCTTT. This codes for CATWDGLYYKKLF.

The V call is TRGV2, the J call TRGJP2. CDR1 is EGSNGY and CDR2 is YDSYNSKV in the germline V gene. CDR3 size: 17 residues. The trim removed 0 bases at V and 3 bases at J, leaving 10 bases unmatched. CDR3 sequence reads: CATWDGPEVCSDWIKTF. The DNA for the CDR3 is TGTGCCACCTGGGACGGGCCCGAGGTGTGTAGTGATTGGATCAAGACGTTT.

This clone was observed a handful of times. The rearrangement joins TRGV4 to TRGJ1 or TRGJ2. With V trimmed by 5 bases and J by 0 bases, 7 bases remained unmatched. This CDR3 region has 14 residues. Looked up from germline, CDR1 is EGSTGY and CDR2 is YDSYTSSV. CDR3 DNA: TGTGCCACCTGGGGGAATTCGAATTATTATAAGAAACTCTTT. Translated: CATWGNSNYYKKLF.

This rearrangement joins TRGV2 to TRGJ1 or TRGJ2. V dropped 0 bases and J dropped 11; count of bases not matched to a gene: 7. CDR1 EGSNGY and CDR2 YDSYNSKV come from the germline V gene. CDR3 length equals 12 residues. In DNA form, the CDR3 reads TGTGCCACCTGGGACGGGTGTGGACAGAAACTCTTT. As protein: CATWDGCGQKLF.

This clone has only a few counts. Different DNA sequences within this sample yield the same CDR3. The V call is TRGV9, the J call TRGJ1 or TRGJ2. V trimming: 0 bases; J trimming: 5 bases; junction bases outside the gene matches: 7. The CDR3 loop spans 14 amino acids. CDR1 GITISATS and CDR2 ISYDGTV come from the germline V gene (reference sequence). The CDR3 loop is CALWEVRYDYKKLF. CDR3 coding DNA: TGTGCCTTGTGGGAGGTGAGATATGATTATAAGAAACTCTTT.

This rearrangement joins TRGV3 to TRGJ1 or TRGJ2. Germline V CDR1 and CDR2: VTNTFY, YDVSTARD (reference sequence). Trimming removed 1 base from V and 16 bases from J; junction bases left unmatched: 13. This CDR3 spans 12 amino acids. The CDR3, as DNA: TGTGCCACCTGGGACAGTCAGGCTATCTATCTCTTT. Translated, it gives CATWDSQAIYLF.